The 21 T cell receptor beta chains below all came from one sample that was sequenced in a study of human T cells and chemical hapten exposure (dated by TCRdb to the early 2020s). The time point label of this sample denotes: patch test 1, 2 weeks after DPC sensitization. Reading the label with the study, this specimen's treatment or condition is: therapeutic diphenylcyclopropenone sensitization with weekly scalp DPC. The library was obtained by RACE. TCRdb records NextSeq 500 as the sequencer. TCRdb redid the processing of the public reads, applying fastp at Q25 and MiXCR, and retained in-frame beta chains. Each entry merges the rows of one CDR3 protein and shows their most common DNA and genes. This sample lists some 400,000 distinct CDR3 sequences; roughly 4.8% were detected once. The ten largest clones represent over 2% of the sample. This specimen was whole blood, taken in connection with sensitization to the hapten diphenylcyclopropenone (DPC). The source is a woman aged 45 to 65 with alopecia areata. Some clones in this sample may be carry-over from other donors' samples.

This clonotype came up a few times. The rearrangement joins TRBV9 to TRBJ1-5, with D uncertain. The V end lost 3 bases, the J end lost 5 bases, and 9 bases lay between the germline ends. The CDR3 contains 13 residues. Germline CDR1 is SGDLS and CDR2 is YYNGEE. CDR3 nucleotides: TGTGCCAGCAGCGCAAACCCTGATCAGCCCCAGCATTTT. This codes for CASSANPDQPQHF.

This clonotype was recorded many times. The CDR3, as DNA: TGCGCCAGCAGCCTTCAGGGCGGGTTCTACAATGAGCAGTTCTTC. Its translation is CASSLQGGFYNEQFF. This chain joins TRBV4-1 and TRBJ2-1; D possibly uses TRBD1 or TRBD2 (5 bases each). The CDR3 is 15 residues long. Trimming took 4 bases from V and 3 from J, leaving 13 bases between them. Per the germline V gene, CDR1 is MGHRA and CDR2 is YSYEKL.

At least ten counts were recorded for this clonotype. The CDR3 spells CASSLLDGQGEQYF. CDR3 DNA: TGTGCCAGCAGTTTATTGGACGGGCAGGGAGAGCAGTACTTC. The rearrangement links TRBV12-3 or TRBV12-4 to TRBJ2-7; D may be TRBD1 (5 bases). Deletions cut 2 bases from V and 7 bases from J, with 15 bases between. CDR3 length: 14 residues.

This clonotype was detected ten times or more. The chain couples TRBV27 to TRBJ1-5; D is unresolved. Per germline, CDR1 MNHEY and CDR2 SMNVEV (reference sequence). CDR3 length equals 13 residues. Trimming pared 8 bases from V and 7 bases from J, leaving 15 bases between. The CDR3 nucleotides read TGTGCCAGCCGTCCTGATACCGTACAGCCCCAGCATTTT. Encoded protein: CASRPDTVQPQHF.

On this clonotype: Germline and junction disagree at one end, which may indicate a read error. This chain joins TRBV3-1 and TRBJ2-5; D call uncertain. The CDR3 extends over 12 amino acids. Germline CDR1 reads LGHDT; CDR2 reads YNNKEL (reference sequence). The CDR3 coding sequence is TGTGCCAGCAGCCAAGAAGTAGGCCCCCTTGCCTTC. Translation gives CASSQEVGPLAF.

The sample holds many counts of this clonotype. This chain uses TRBV5-4 with TRBJ1-2; weak D call: TRBD1 (5 bases). CDR1 and CDR2 (germline): SGHNT, YYREEE (reference sequence). This CDR3 is built from 15 residues. Trimming cost V 1 base and J 2 bases, with 12 bases left between them. In nucleotides, the CDR3 is TGTGCCAGCAGCTTGCAGGGTGGAGGGAACTATGGCTACACCTTC. Translating it yields CASSLQGGGNYGYTF.

This clonotype was seen more than once but under ten times. DNA for the CDR3: TGTGCCAGCTCACCAAACAGAGACTATGGCTACACCTTC. Its protein is CASSPNRDYGYTF. V gene TRBV18 combines with J gene TRBJ1-2; no clear D. Trimming cost V 2 bases and J 3 bases, with 7 bases left between them. From germline, CDR1 is KGHSH and CDR2 LQKENI. The CDR3 is 13 residues long.

This clonotype appeared a few times. The V call is TRBV7-2, the J call TRBJ2-3; D possibly corresponds to TRBD1 (5 bases). The CDR3 is made up of 16 amino acids. Germline values: CDR1 SGHTA, CDR2 FQGNSA. V gave up 0 bases and J gave up 0 bases, with 10 bases separating them. The CDR3 bases are TGTGCCAGCAGCTTAGCAGCGACAGTTAGCACAGATACGCAGTATTTT. Protein sequence: CASSLAATVSTDTQYF.

This clonotype was recorded at least ten times. The chain joins TRBV7-9 to TRBJ1-6; TRBD1 matches at 9 bases. This CDR3 comprises 15 residues. After removal of 6 bases from V and 8 bases from J, the junction contained 8 bases not matched to a gene. The germline V gene has CDR1 SEHNR and CDR2 FQNEAQ (reference sequence). For the CDR3, the DNA is TGTGCCAGCAGGCCGGACAGGGGTTCTCATTCACCCCTCCACTTT. Protein sequence: CASRPDRGSHSPLHF.

In its sample, this clonotype was seen many times. The rearrangement uses TRBV2 and TRBJ1-2; the D is unclear. Germline loops: CDR1 SNHLY, CDR2 FYNNEI. The CDR3 is made up of 11 amino acids. V was trimmed by 2 bases and J by 10 bases, leaving 8 bases between them. DNA for the CDR3: TGTGCCAGCAGTGAACTGGACCTCTACACCTTC. Translation: CASSELDLYTF. Filled out from reference TRBV2 and TRBJ1-2, the complete variable domain reads EPEVTQTPSHQVTQMGQEVILRCVPISNHLYFYWYRQILGQKVEFLVSFYNNEISEKSEIFDDQFSVERPDGSNFTLKIRSTKLEDSAMYFCASSELDLYTFGSGTRLTVV.

In its sample, this clonotype was seen many times. The V call is TRBV7-9, the J call TRBJ1-4, with a possible D match to TRBD1 (5 bases). Germline CDR1 is SEHNR and CDR2 is FQNEAQ (reference sequence). The germline V and J ends were trimmed by 8 bases and 7 bases, with 14 bases remaining between them. This CDR3 is built from 13 residues. This chain's CDR3 is CASRGMAGEKLFF. The CDR3 nucleotides are TGTGCCAGCCGGGGGATGGCGGGTGAAAAACTGTTTTTT.

The rearrangement joins TRBV3-1 to TRBJ2-7; either TRBD1 or TRBD2 may supply D (5 bases each). This CDR3 has 17 residues. V dropped 1 base and J dropped 4 bases, with 20 bases sitting between them. Germline loops: CDR1 LGHDT, CDR2 YNNKEL (reference sequence). The CDR3 spells CASSQGLLPRGDYEQYF. The CDR3 DNA follows: TGTGCCAGCAGCCAAGGACTTCTTCCGAGGGGAGATTACGAGCAGTACTTC.

This clonotype was counted ten times or more. The gene calls are TRBV12-3 or TRBV12-4 and TRBJ2-1; unclear D gene. The CDR3 is made up of 14 amino acids. Trimming left V 1 base short and J 3 bases short, with 7 bases between. The CDR3 is CASSLGALYNEQFF. The CDR3 bases are TGTGCCAGCAGTTTAGGAGCCCTCTACAATGAGCAGTTCTTC.

This clonotype was counted a few times. The chain carries TRBV20-1 and TRBJ1-1, with 7 bases that match TRBD1. Germline CDR1 DFQATT, CDR2 SNEGSKA (reference sequence). Germline trimming cut 3 bases from V and 4 bases from J; bases unmatched to any gene: 8. The CDR3 is made up of 14 amino acids. The CDR3 DNA follows: TGCAGTGCTAGCAGGAGAGGGGGCAGCACTGAAGCTTTCTTT. Translation: CSASRRGGSTEAFF.

This clonotype has a count of ten or more. This chain uses TRBV13 with TRBJ1-1; no firm D call. V was shortened by 5 bases and J by 2 bases, with 12 bases between the two germline ends. Germline V CDR1 and CDR2: PRHDT, FYEKMQ (reference sequence). The CDR3 runs 14 residues. Here the CDR3 DNA reads TGTGCCAGCAGCCCAGGCCCTCGAAACACTGAAGCTTTCTTT. Translation: CASSPGPRNTEAFF.

A remark on this clonotype: Just one base apart from a much larger clone, this may be a read error. V usage is TRBV29-1 and J usage is TRBJ2-1; weak D call: TRBD2 (6 bases). The CDR3 is made up of 16 amino acids. CDR1 and CDR2 (germline): SQVTM, ANQGSEA. CDR3 protein: CSVDQAGRFHNNKQFF. DNA for the CDR3: TGCAGCGTTGACCAGGCGGGACGCTTTCATAACAATAAGCAGTTCTTC.

This clonotype was observed at least ten times. J is TRBJ1-2 and V is TRBV7-2; tentatively, D is TRBD1 (6 bases). V dropped 4 bases and J dropped 8 bases, with 14 bases sitting between them. The V gene's germline CDR1 is SGHTA and CDR2 FQGNSA. The CDR3 totals 13 residues. The CDR3: CASSSGTSEGYTF. The DNA of the CDR3 is TGTGCCAGCAGCTCCGGGACATCGGAAGGCTACACCTTC. Based on the CDR3 plus reference TRBV7-2 and TRBJ1-2, the full variable domain is GAGVSQSPSNKVTEKGKDVELRCDPISGHTALYWYRQSLGQGLEFLIYFQGNSAPDKSGLPSDRFSAERTGGSVSTLTIQRTQQEDSAVYLCASSSGTSEGYTFGSGTRLTVV.

This clonotype has a count of ten or more. This chain joins TRBV30 and TRBJ2-7; D gene ambiguous. CDR1 is GTSNPN, CDR2 SVGIG, per germline (reference sequence). V was pared by 1 base and J by 2 bases, with 12 bases between. The CDR3 totals 14 residues. The CDR3 reads CAWSDGTVPYEQYF. The CDR3 DNA is TGTGCCTGGAGTGACGGAACCGTACCCTACGAGCAGTACTTC. Full variable domain (outside the CDR3, taken from reference TRBV30 and TRBJ2-7): SQTIHQWPATLVQPVGSPLSLECTVEGTSNPNLYWYRQAAGRGLQLLFYSVGIGQISSEVPQNLSASRPQDRQFILSSKKLLLSDSGFYLCAWSDGTVPYEQYFGPGTRLTVT.

This clonotype has a count of ten or more. The chain uses TRBV5-6 and TRBJ2-1; D perhaps matches TRBD1 (6 bases). The CDR3 loop spans 16 amino acids. Germline CDR1 SGHDT, CDR2 YYEEEE. V lost 0 bases, J lost 8 bases, and 18 bases lay in between. In nucleotides, the CDR3 is TGTGCCAGCAGCTTGGACGGGACACGAGGAGGCGATGAGCAGTTCTTC. Translation: CASSLDGTRGGDEQFF. The entire variable domain, with the rest obtained from reference TRBV5-6 and TRBJ2-1, is as follows: DAGVTQSPTHLIKTRGQQVTLRCSPKSGHDTVSWYQQALGQGPQFIFQYYEEEERQRGNFPDRFSGHQFPNYSSELNVNALLLGDSALYLCASSLDGTRGGDEQFFGPGTRLTVL.

The J gene is TRBJ1-1, the V gene TRBV5-4; no clear D. Looked up from germline, CDR1 is SGHNT and CDR2 is YYREEE (reference sequence). This CDR3 comprises 14 residues. V was cut by 4 bases and J by 5 bases, with 15 bases left in between. The CDR3 loop reads CASSERLAGTEAFF. The CDR3 region has the DNA TGTGCCAGCAGCGAGAGGTTAGCGGGGACTGAAGCTTTCTTT. Full variable domain (missing parts from reference TRBV5-4 and TRBJ1-1): ETGVTQSPTHLIKTRGQQVTLRCSSQSGHNTVSWYQQALGQGPQFIFQYYREEENGRGNFPPRFSGLQFPNYSSELNVNALELDDSALYLCASSERLAGTEAFFGQGTRLTVV.

In this sample, this clonotype turned up many times. The chain couples TRBV12-3 or TRBV12-4 to TRBJ1-6, with D possibly matching TRBD1 (5 bases). The V end was cut by 6 bases, the J end by 4 bases, with 10 bases between. CDR3 length: 14 amino acids. As DNA, the CDR3 is TGTGCCAGCAGCCCGGGACTTTATAATTCACCCCTCCACTTT. Amino acid sequence: CASSPGLYNSPLHF.